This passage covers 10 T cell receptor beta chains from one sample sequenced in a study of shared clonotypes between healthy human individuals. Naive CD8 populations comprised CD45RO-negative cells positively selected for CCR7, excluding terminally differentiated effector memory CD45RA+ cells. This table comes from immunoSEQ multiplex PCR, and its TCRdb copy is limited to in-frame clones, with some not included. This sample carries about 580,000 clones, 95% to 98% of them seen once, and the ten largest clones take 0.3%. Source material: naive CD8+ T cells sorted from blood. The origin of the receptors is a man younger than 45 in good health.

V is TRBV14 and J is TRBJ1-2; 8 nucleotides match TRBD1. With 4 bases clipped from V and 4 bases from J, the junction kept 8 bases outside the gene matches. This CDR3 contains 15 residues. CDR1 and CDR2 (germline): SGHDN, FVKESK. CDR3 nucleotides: TGTGCCAGCAGCCCCGAGACAGGGGCTGCCTATGGCTACACCTTC. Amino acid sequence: CASSPETGAAYGYTF.

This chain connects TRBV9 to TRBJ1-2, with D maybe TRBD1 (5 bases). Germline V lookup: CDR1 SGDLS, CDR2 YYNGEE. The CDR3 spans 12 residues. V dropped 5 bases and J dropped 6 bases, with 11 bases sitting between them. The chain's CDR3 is CASRSARDGYTF. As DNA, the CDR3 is TGTGCCAGCAGGTCGGCCAGGGATGGCTACACCTTC.

The CDR3 DNA reads TGTGCCACCAGCGCCCGGGACAGGGTGAACAATCAGCCCCAGCATTTT. As protein: CATSARDRVNNQPQHF. This rearrangement joins TRBV15 to TRBJ1-5; 9 bases line up with TRBD1. The V gene end was trimmed by 5 bases and the J gene end by 3 bases; junction bases not matched to a gene: 8. The CDR3 has 16 residues. From germline, CDR1 is LNHNV and CDR2 YYDKDF (reference sequence).

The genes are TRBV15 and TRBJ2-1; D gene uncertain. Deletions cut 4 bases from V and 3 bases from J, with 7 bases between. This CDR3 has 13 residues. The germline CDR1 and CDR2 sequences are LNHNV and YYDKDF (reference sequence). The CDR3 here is CATSIRFYNEQFF. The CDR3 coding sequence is TGTGCCACCAGCATTCGGTTCTACAATGAGCAGTTCTTC. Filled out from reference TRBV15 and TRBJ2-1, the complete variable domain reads DAMVIQNPRYQVTQFGKPVTLSCSQTLNHNVMYWYQQKSSQAPKLLFHYYDKDFNNEADTPDNFQSRRPNTSFCFLDIRSPGLGDTAMYLCATSIRFYNEQFFGPGTRLTVL.

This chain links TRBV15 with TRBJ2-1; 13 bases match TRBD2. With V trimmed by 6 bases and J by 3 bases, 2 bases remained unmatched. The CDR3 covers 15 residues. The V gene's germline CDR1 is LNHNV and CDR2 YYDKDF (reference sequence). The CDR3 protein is CATSRTSGSYNEQFF. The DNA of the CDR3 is TGTGCCACCAGTCGGACTAGCGGGAGCTACAATGAGCAGTTCTTC. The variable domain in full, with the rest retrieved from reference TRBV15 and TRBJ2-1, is DAMVIQNPRYQVTQFGKPVTLSCSQTLNHNVMYWYQQKSSQAPKLLFHYYDKDFNNEADTPDNFQSRRPNTSFCFLDIRSPGLGDTAMYLCATSRTSGSYNEQFFGPGTRLTVL.

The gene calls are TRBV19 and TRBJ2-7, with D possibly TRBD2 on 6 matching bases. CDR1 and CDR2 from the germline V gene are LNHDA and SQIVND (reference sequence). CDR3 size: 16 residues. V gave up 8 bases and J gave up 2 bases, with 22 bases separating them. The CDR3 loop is CASYLWDGGTAYEQYF. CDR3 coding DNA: TGTGCCAGTTACCTATGGGATGGAGGGACTGCCTACGAGCAGTACTTC.

The CDR3 DNA follows: TGCGCCAGCAGCCAAGACGCGGAATGGAGCTACGAGCAGTACTTC. This gives the protein CASSQDAEWSYEQYF. The rearrangement links TRBV4-3 to TRBJ2-7; D remains unclear. The CDR3 consists of 15 residues. V was pared by 0 bases and J by 3 bases, with 12 bases between. Germline V CDR1 and CDR2: LGHNA, YSLEER.

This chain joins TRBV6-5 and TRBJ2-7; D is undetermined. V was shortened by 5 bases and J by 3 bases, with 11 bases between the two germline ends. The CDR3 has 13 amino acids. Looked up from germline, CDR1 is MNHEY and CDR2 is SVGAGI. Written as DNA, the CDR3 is TGTGCCAGCAGTGCCTTTAGGCACTACGAGCAGTACTTC. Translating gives CASSAFRHYEQYF.

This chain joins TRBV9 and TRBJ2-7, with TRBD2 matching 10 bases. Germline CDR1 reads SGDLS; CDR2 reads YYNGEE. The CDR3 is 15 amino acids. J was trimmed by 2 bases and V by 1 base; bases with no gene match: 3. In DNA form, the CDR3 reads TGTGCCAGCAGCGTATCAACTAGCGGGACCTACGAGCAGTACTTC. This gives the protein CASSVSTSGTYEQYF.

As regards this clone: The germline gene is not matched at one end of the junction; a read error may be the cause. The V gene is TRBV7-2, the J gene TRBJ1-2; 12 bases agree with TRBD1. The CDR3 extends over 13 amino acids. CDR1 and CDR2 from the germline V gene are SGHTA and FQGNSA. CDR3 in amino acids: CASSSGGTGGSSF. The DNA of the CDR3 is TGTGCCAGCAGCTCAGGAGGGACAGGGGGCTCTAGCTTC.